These 15 T cell receptor beta chains came from one sample sequenced in a study of T cell changes during pregnancy in multiple sclerosis. The table came from immunoSEQ multiplex PCR; TCRdb's copy has only in-frame clones and leaves some out. Of more than 25,000 clones in the sample, about 88% were seen once. The specimen was CD8+ T cells from peripheral blood mononuclear cells, collected in the third trimester of pregnancy. The receptors shown here come from a female donor with multiple sclerosis, enrolled in a pregnancy study.

The chain is built from TRBV2 and TRBJ2-7, with 10 nucleotides matching TRBD2. V shed 3 bases and J 4 bases; nucleotides not matched to a gene: 6. From germline, CDR1 is SNHLY and CDR2 FYNNEI. The CDR3 totals 15 residues. Here the CDR3 reads CASSEGLAGVYEQYF. CDR3 nucleotide sequence: TGTGCCAGCAGTGAGGGGCTAGCGGGAGTTTACGAGCAGTACTTC.

The gene calls are TRBV9 and TRBJ2-3; D may be TRBD1 (6 bases). The CDR3 covers 20 residues. Germline V gene data show CDR1 as SGDLS and CDR2 as YYNGEE. Deletions cut 1 base from V and 0 bases from J, with 24 bases between. The CDR3 DNA follows: TGTGCCAGCAGCGTACCTGTTGAGGGGACATACGCGACGAGCACAGATACGCAGTATTTT. Protein product: CASSVPVEGTYATSTDTQYF. The variable domain in full, with the rest retrieved from reference TRBV9 and TRBJ2-3, is DSGVTQTPKHLITATGQRVTLRCSPRSGDLSVYWYQQSLDQGLQFLIQYYNGEERAKGNILERFSAQQFPDLHSELNLSSLELGDSALYFCASSVPVEGTYATSTDTQYFGPGTRLTVL.

This chain links TRBV5-4 with TRBJ2-7; weak D call: TRBD2 (5 bases). V was cut by 2 bases and J by 7 bases, with 16 bases left in between. The CDR3 runs to 14 residues. The V gene's germline CDR1 is SGHNT and CDR2 YYREEE (reference sequence). DNA of the CDR3: TGTGCCAGCAGCTTAGCTACTGCAAGGGAGGAGCAGTACTTC. It is translated as CASSLATAREEQYF.

The chain couples TRBV11-1 to TRBJ1-1; possible D gene TRBD1, 6 bases. CDR3 size: 14 residues. Germline CDR1 is SGHAT and CDR2 is FQDESV (reference sequence). The V and J ends lost 3 bases and 5 bases respectively, with 13 bases between them. CDR3 protein: CASSFGGLGTEAFF. In nucleotides, the CDR3 is TGTGCCAGCAGCTTCGGGGGGCTTGGGACTGAAGCTTTCTTT.

V usage is TRBV28 and J usage is TRBJ1-2; 8 bases are shared with TRBD1. Germline-derived CDR1 and CDR2 are MDHEN and SYDVKM. This CDR3 has 14 amino acids. V trimming: 5 bases; J trimming: 7 bases; junction bases outside the gene matches: 9. CDR3 sequence (DNA): TGTGCCAGCAGTCCAGACAGGGGTAGAGGTGGCTACACCTTC. As protein: CASSPDRGRGGYTF.

This sequence joins TRBV10-3 and TRBJ2-6, with 9 nucleotides matching TRBD1. The length of the CDR3 is 18 residues. Germline CDR1 ENHRY, CDR2 SYGVKD. Trimming cost V 6 bases and J 1 base; bases outside gene matches: 10. The CDR3 sequence: CAIRITGGGPSGANVLTF. The CDR3 nucleotides read TGTGCCATCAGAATTACAGGGGGCGGACCTTCTGGGGCCAACGTCCTGACTTTC.

This chain links TRBV6-6 with TRBJ2-2; the match to TRBD2 covers 11 bases. CDR3 length: 16 residues. From germline, CDR1 is MNHNY and CDR2 SVGAGI (reference sequence). The J segment lost 3 bases and the V segment lost 2 bases, leaving 2 bases of the junction unmatched. DNA of the CDR3: TGTGCCAGCAGTTACCGACTAGCGGGGCACACCGGGGAGCTGTTTTTT. Its protein is CASSYRLAGHTGELFF.

This clone came up a few times. The CDR3 protein is CASTGRANEKLFF. The DNA of the CDR3 is TGTGCCAGCACAGGGAGGGCTAATGAAAAACTGTTTTTT. The chain employs TRBV27 and TRBJ1-4; D possibly corresponds to TRBD1 (5 bases). Trimming removed 7 bases from V and 3 bases from J, with 9 bases in between. The CDR3 runs to 13 residues. From germline, CDR1 is MNHEY and CDR2 SMNVEV (reference sequence).

The chain uses TRBV27 and TRBJ1-1; D might be TRBD1 (5 bases). CDR1 is MNHEY, CDR2 SMNVEV, per germline (reference sequence). The CDR3 loop spans 15 amino acids. Trimming left V 7 bases short and J 4 bases short, with 19 bases between. The CDR3: CASTPRPGGSTEAFF. For the CDR3, the DNA is TGTGCCAGCACTCCCCGCCCTGGGGGGAGCACTGAAGCTTTCTTT.

The rearrangement links TRBV5-6 to TRBJ1-1, with a weak D call TRBD1 (6 bases). Germline V gene sequence: CDR1 SGHDT, CDR2 YYEEEE. V lost 3 bases to trimming and J lost 4 bases, with 16 bases between them. The CDR3 is 15 residues long. The CDR3 here is CASSWNRDLITEAFF. As DNA, the CDR3 is TGTGCCAGCAGCTGGAACAGGGATTTAATCACTGAAGCTTTCTTT.

The gene calls are TRBV9 and TRBJ2-2; 9 nucleotides line up with TRBD1. The germline CDR1 and CDR2 sequences are SGDLS and YYNGEE. There are 16 residues in the CDR3. Losses at the gene ends were 3 bases for V and 3 bases for J; bases not matched to a gene: 6. In DNA, the CDR3 is TGTGCCAGCAGCGACCACGACAGGGGGTACACCGGGGAGCTGTTTTTT. This codes for CASSDHDRGYTGELFF. The variable domain in full, with the rest retrieved from reference TRBV9 and TRBJ2-2, is DSGVTQTPKHLITATGQRVTLRCSPRSGDLSVYWYQQSLDQGLQFLIQYYNGEERAKGNILERFSAQQFPDLHSELNLSSLELGDSALYFCASSDHDRGYTGELFFGEGSRLTVL.

The chain carries TRBV27 and TRBJ2-1; 9 bases agree with TRBD2. This CDR3 comprises 16 residues. Looked up from germline, CDR1 is MNHEY and CDR2 is SMNVEV (reference sequence). The V and J ends lost 5 bases and 6 bases, in that order; junction bases with no gene match: 11. The CDR3 sequence is CASSLASGDFFNEQFF. CDR3 DNA: TGTGCCAGCAGTCTTGCTAGCGGGGATTTTTTCAATGAGCAGTTCTTC.

The genes are TRBV27 and TRBJ2-7; TRBD2 aligns across 7 bases. Germline V gene lookup returns CDR1 MNHEY and CDR2 SMNVEV (reference sequence). V lost 10 bases to trimming and J lost 2 bases; unmatched junction nucleotides: 14. The CDR3 is made up of 15 amino acids. CDR3 nucleotide sequence: TGTGCCACCTTGGGGTGGAGCGGGGAGACCTACGAGCAGTACTTC. Its translation: CATLGWSGETYEQYF.

The chain employs TRBV6-5 and TRBJ1-2; TRBD1 agrees at 7 bases. With V trimmed by 0 bases and J by 4 bases, 5 bases remained unmatched. The CDR3 has 15 amino acids. Per germline, CDR1 MNHEY and CDR2 SVGAGI. The CDR3: CASSYSRGQTYGYTF. CDR3 nucleotide sequence: TGTGCCAGCAGTTACTCGAGGGGACAGACCTATGGCTACACCTTC.

The gene calls are TRBV27 and TRBJ1-1; perhaps TRBD1 as D (5 bases). CDR1 MNHEY and CDR2 SMNVEV come from the germline V gene (reference sequence). This CDR3 region has 12 residues. V lost 3 bases to trimming and J lost 4 bases, with 6 bases between them. Here the CDR3 reads CASSFTGTEAFF. In DNA form, the CDR3 reads TGTGCCAGCAGTTTCACAGGCACTGAAGCTTTCTTT.